A single sample gave rise to the 10 T cell receptor beta chains below, sequenced in a study of T cell changes during pregnancy in multiple sclerosis. Data came from immunoSEQ multiplex PCR; TCRdb stores just in-frame clones and leaves some out. The data contain tens of thousands of clones, 80% to 95% of them singletons. The input for sequencing was peripheral blood, taken in the second trimester of pregnancy. These receptors all come from a female donor in good health, enrolled as a control in a pregnancy study.

V gene TRBV19 combines with J gene TRBJ2-3; 9 bases align to TRBD2. Germline CDR1 is LNHDA and CDR2 is SQIVND (reference sequence). The ends lost 4 bases at V and 3 bases at J; junction bases unmatched: 2. The CDR3 contains 14 residues. This CDR3 is CASSRLAETDTQYF. The DNA of the CDR3 is TGTGCCAGTAGTAGACTAGCGGAGACAGATACGCAGTATTTT.

The V and J genes are TRBV5-1 and TRBJ1-4; D is undetermined. This CDR3 region has 15 residues. V was pared by 0 bases and J by 5 bases, with 11 bases between. From germline, CDR1 is SGHRS and CDR2 YFSETQ. The CDR3 is CASSLAGGMNEKLFF. The DNA for the CDR3 is TGCGCCAGCAGCTTGGCCGGCGGGATGAATGAAAAACTGTTTTTT.

The genes are TRBV19 and TRBJ2-7, with D unresolved. Germline V lookup: CDR1 LNHDA, CDR2 SQIVND (reference sequence). The length of the CDR3 is 12 residues. V gave up 2 bases and J gave up 4 bases, with 6 bases separating them. CDR3 nucleotides: TGTGCCAGTAGTATACCAGGTTACGAGCAGTACTTC. Encoded protein: CASSIPGYEQYF.

The V call is TRBV4-3, the J call TRBJ1-3, with D maybe TRBD1 (6 bases). Germline assignment: CDR1 LGHNA and CDR2 YSLEER. V dropped 2 bases and J dropped 0 bases, with 20 bases sitting between them. This CDR3 has 19 amino acids. CDR3 nucleotides: TGCGCCAGCAGCCAATACACCGGGACAAGGGAAATCTCTGGAAACACCATATATTTT. Its translation is CASSQYTGTREISGNTIYF.

This clone was picked up one time. The chain couples TRBV11-1 to TRBJ2-7; weak D call: TRBD1 (5 bases). Per germline, CDR1 SGHAT and CDR2 FQDESV (reference sequence). Deletions cut 5 bases from V and 1 base from J, with 15 bases between. This CDR3 region has 15 residues. The DNA of the CDR3 is TGTGCCAGCAGCCCTCGCGCAGGGTCTTCCTACGAGCAGTACTTC. This gives the protein CASSPRAGSSYEQYF.

This rearrangement joins TRBV2 to TRBJ1-2; D unresolved. The germline gives CDR1 SNHLY, CDR2 FYNNEI. V gave up 7 bases and J gave up 7 bases, with 7 bases separating them. The CDR3 is made up of 10 amino acids. The CDR3 nucleotides read TGTGCCAGCAATAGTGTTGGCTACACCTTC. Protein: CASNSVGYTF.

This clone was observed a handful of times. The chain carries TRBV27 and TRBJ1-2; a weak D match, TRBD1 (5 bases). V was clipped by 6 bases and J by 4 bases, with 36 bases between them. CDR1 and CDR2 (germline): MNHEY, SMNVEV (reference sequence). CDR3 length: 21 amino acids. The CDR3 nucleotides read TGTGCCAGCAGGGCATCAAGCCTACTGAGATCAAGCCTAGGGACTCCCTATGGCTACACCTTC. This translates into CASRASSLLRSSLGTPYGYTF.

The chain is built from TRBV6-5 and TRBJ1-2; tentative D call: TRBD1 (6 bases). V shed 6 bases and J shed 0 bases, with 11 bases lying between them. CDR1 and CDR2 (germline): MNHEY, SVGAGI. The CDR3 is made up of 14 amino acids. The DNA of the CDR3 is TGTGCCAGCAGCCCCCACAGGGCTAACTATGGCTACACCTTC. As protein: CASSPHRANYGYTF.

The chain uses TRBV2 and TRBJ1-2, with 7 bases identical to TRBD1. From germline, CDR1 is SNHLY and CDR2 FYNNEI. The CDR3 totals 16 residues. The J segment lost 6 bases and the V segment lost 6 bases, leaving 16 bases of the junction unmatched. CDR3 sequence (DNA): TGTGCCAGCAGCCCCCTCCCTCCGGGACAGACGGATGGCTACACCTTC. Translation: CASSPLPPGQTDGYTF.

The rearrangement joins TRBV12-5 to TRBJ2-7; TRBD1 matches 7 bases. With V trimmed by 7 bases and J by 1 base, 4 bases remained unmatched. Germline CDR1 LGHNT, CDR2 FRNRAP. The CDR3 runs 13 residues. CDR3 DNA sequence: TGTGCTAGTGCCCCCAGGGGGTCCTACGAGCAGTACTTC. Its protein product is CASAPRGSYEQYF.